The 18 T cell receptor beta chains below all came from one sample that was sequenced in a study of blood T cell repertoires in COVID-19. Sequencing was performed with immunoSEQ multiplex PCR; in TCRdb, only in-frame clones are kept and a portion is missing. The sample has around 200,000 clones, approximately 80% seen once; the top ten hold 7% to 8.5%. The sample comprised PBMCs or T cells enriched from blood (not recorded which). All receptors derive from a woman aged 40 to 50 with acute COVID-19.

A word on this clone: The sample holds other DNA sequences that translate to the same CDR3. V is TRBV7-9 and J is TRBJ2-7, with TRBD1 matching over 9 bases. Germline CDR1 and CDR2: SEHNR and FQNEAQ (reference sequence). The V and J ends lost 2 bases and 1 base, in that order; junction bases with no gene match: 3. This CDR3 region has 15 residues. The CDR3 loop is CASSLSGTGSYEQYF. In nucleotides, the CDR3 is TGTGCCAGCAGCTTATCCGGGACAGGGTCCTACGAGCAGTACTTC.

The rearrangement uses TRBV18 and TRBJ1-4; D gene unclear. The germline V and J ends were trimmed by 2 bases and 5 bases, with 6 bases remaining between them. This CDR3 spans 13 amino acids. Germline V gene data show CDR1 as KGHSH and CDR2 as LQKENI. CDR3 region: CASSPGGNEKLFF. As DNA, the CDR3 is TGTGCCAGCTCACCAGGCGGGAATGAAAAACTGTTTTTT.

The V gene is TRBV30, the J gene TRBJ1-5, with 7 bases aligning to TRBD1. The CDR3 length is 15 residues. The V gene end was trimmed by 3 bases and the J gene end by 3 bases; junction bases not matched to a gene: 8. Germline CDR1 reads GTSNPN; CDR2 reads SVGIG (reference sequence). In DNA form, the CDR3 reads TGTGCCTGGAGCGGTAGGGGGCTCTTCAATCAGCCCCAGCATTTT. Translation gives CAWSGRGLFNQPQHF.

The V gene is TRBV18, the J gene TRBJ1-5; D ambiguous. The CDR3 is made up of 13 amino acids. Germline CDR1 is KGHSH and CDR2 is LQKENI. The V end was cut by 3 bases, the J end by 1 base, with 4 bases between. CDR3 residues: CASSPESNQPQHF. The DNA of the CDR3 is TGTGCCAGCTCACCTGAGAGCAATCAGCCCCAGCATTTT.

The chain couples TRBV7-8 to TRBJ2-7, with D unclear. CDR1 is SGHVS, CDR2 FQNEAQ, per germline. V was clipped by 2 bases and J by 3 bases, with 8 bases between them. CDR3 length: 13 residues. The CDR3 sequence is CASSLSPYYEQYF. The CDR3 DNA reads TGTGCCAGCAGCTTATCTCCCTACTACGAGCAGTACTTC.

The chain uses TRBV12-3 or TRBV12-4 and TRBJ1-6; TRBD1 might be the D (5 bases). This CDR3 region has 13 residues. V lost 6 bases and J lost 8, with 11 bases in between. The CDR3 here is CASRNTQDSPLHF. CDR3 bases: TGTGCCAGCAGAAACACACAGGATTCACCCCTCCACTTT.

The gene calls are TRBV19 and TRBJ2-5, with 8 bases fitting TRBD2. The CDR3 covers 14 residues. Germline values: CDR1 LNHDA, CDR2 SQIVND (reference sequence). J lost 2 bases, V lost 6 bases, and 5 bases had no gene match. Here the CDR3 reads CASSRQRGQETQYF. CDR3 DNA sequence: TGTGCCAGTAGCCGTCAGCGGGGGCAAGAGACCCAGTACTTC. The whole variable domain, filled in from reference TRBV19 and TRBJ2-5, reads DGGITQSPKYLFRKEGQNVTLSCEQNLNHDAMYWYRQDPGQGLRLIYYSQIVNDFQKGDIAEGYSVSREKKESFPLTVTSAQKNPTAFYLCASSRQRGQETQYFGPGTRLLVL.

V is TRBV5-1 and J is TRBJ1-2, with TRBD1 matching 9 bases. V lost 4 bases, J lost 4 bases, and 8 bases stayed unmatched. The CDR3 totals 15 residues. In germline, CDR1 is SGHRS, CDR2 YFSETQ. The CDR3 loop reads CASSPQQGAPYGYTF. The CDR3 DNA reads TGCGCCAGCAGCCCGCAACAGGGGGCGCCCTATGGCTACACCTTC.

The rearrangement joins TRBV6-5 to TRBJ2-7; a weak D match, TRBD1 (5 bases). Germline assignment: CDR1 MNHEY and CDR2 SVGAGI. The CDR3 is 13 residues long. V shed 6 bases and J shed 3 bases, with 12 bases lying between them. CDR3 coding DNA: TGTGCCAGCAGCAGGCCAGGGATCTACGAGCAGTACTTC. It codes for CASSRPGIYEQYF.

V gene TRBV5-1 combines with J gene TRBJ2-7; the D gene is possibly TRBD1 (5 bases). This CDR3 spans 16 amino acids. V lost 0 bases and J 6 bases, leaving 19 bases between the germline ends. Germline CDR1 is SGHRS and CDR2 is YFSETQ. The CDR3 DNA sequence: TGCGCCAGCAGCTTGGCCCTGGTAGTCCAGGGAACCGAGCAGTACTTC. Protein sequence: CASSLALVVQGTEQYF.

This clone was seen a handful of times. This sequence joins TRBV9 and TRBJ2-7; 7 nucleotides match TRBD2. Trimming removed 0 bases from V and 5 bases from J; junction bases left unmatched: 8. The CDR3 extends over 15 amino acids. From germline, CDR1 is SGDLS and CDR2 YYNGEE. CDR3 nucleotides: TGTGCCAGCAGCGTAGGTCCGGGAGGAAGCCACGAGCAGTACTTC. This translates into CASSVGPGGSHEQYF. Filled out from reference TRBV9 and TRBJ2-7, the complete variable domain reads DSGVTQTPKHLITATGQRVTLRCSPRSGDLSVYWYQQSLDQGLQFLIQYYNGEERAKGNILERFSAQQFPDLHSELNLSSLELGDSALYFCASSVGPGGSHEQYFGPGTRLTVT.

The J gene is TRBJ2-2, the V gene TRBV6-5; 8 bases map to TRBD1. Trimming at V came to 11 bases and at J to 4 bases, leaving 9 bases not matched to a gene. This CDR3 comprises 14 residues. CDR1 and CDR2 (germline): MNHEY, SVGAGI. CDR3 residues: CAGRTGSGTGELFF. DNA of the CDR3: TGTGCCGGAAGGACAGGGTCGGGCACCGGGGAGCTGTTTTTT.

The genes are TRBV19 and TRBJ1-2; 7 bases line up with TRBD1. The trim removed 3 bases at V and 6 bases at J, leaving 10 bases unmatched. Germline CDR1 and CDR2: LNHDA and SQIVND (reference sequence). The CDR3 runs to 15 residues. As DNA, the CDR3 is TGTGCCAGTAGTATTACAGGGGCTGTTCGGAATGGCTACACCTTC. Its protein product is CASSITGAVRNGYTF.

The CDR3 sequence: CAWSTSDTRTDTQYF. The DNA for the CDR3 is TGTGCCTGGAGTACTTCGGACACCCGCACAGATACGCAGTATTTT. This chain uses TRBV30 with TRBJ2-3; possibly TRBD1 for D (5 bases). The CDR3 extends over 15 amino acids. In germline, CDR1 is GTSNPN, CDR2 SVGIG (reference sequence). V gave up 2 bases and J gave up 1 base, with 13 bases separating them.

This clone was found a few times. The chain recombines TRBV11-2 with TRBJ1-4, with 12 bases that match TRBD1. Germline trimming cut 1 base from V and 8 bases from J; bases unmatched to any gene: 2. Germline values: CDR1 SGHAT, CDR2 FQNNGV. The CDR3 is 15 amino acids. In nucleotides, the CDR3 is TGTGCCAGCAGCTTAGTGGGACAGGGGGCGGAAAAACTGTTTTTT. Translation: CASSLVGQGAEKLFF.

The V and J genes are TRBV5-4 and TRBJ1-1; D gene unclear. Germline V gene data show CDR1 as SGHNT and CDR2 as YYREEE (reference sequence). CDR3 length equals 16 residues. V dropped 6 bases and J dropped 4 bases, with 22 bases sitting between them. Here the CDR3 DNA reads TGTGCCAGCATCAATTCGCCAGTACAGTTCGGCACTGAAGCTTTCTTT. Translation: CASINSPVQFGTEAFF. Drawing the rest from reference TRBV5-4 and TRBJ1-1, the complete variable domain is ETGVTQSPTHLIKTRGQQVTLRCSSQSGHNTVSWYQQALGQGPQFIFQYYREEENGRGNFPPRFSGLQFPNYSSELNVNALELDDSALYLCASINSPVQFGTEAFFGQGTRLTVV.

The chain couples TRBV11-1 to TRBJ2-5; 9 bases are shared with TRBD1. The CDR3 extends over 15 amino acids. With 5 bases clipped from V and 6 bases from J, the junction kept 10 bases outside the gene matches. Per the germline V gene, CDR1 is SGHAT and CDR2 is FQDESV (reference sequence). The CDR3 region is CASSPSTGGRKTQYF. The DNA for the CDR3 is TGTGCCAGCAGCCCTTCTACAGGGGGCCGGAAGACCCAGTACTTC.

The chain carries TRBV4-1 and TRBJ1-6; 9 positions match TRBD1. V shed 5 bases and J 8 bases; nucleotides not matched to a gene: 10. CDR3 length: 16 amino acids. CDR1 and CDR2 from the germline V gene are MGHRA and YSYEKL. The CDR3 region is CASSSGQGLIDSPLHF. For the CDR3, the DNA is TGCGCCAGCAGCTCTGGACAGGGGCTAATAGATTCACCCCTCCACTTT.